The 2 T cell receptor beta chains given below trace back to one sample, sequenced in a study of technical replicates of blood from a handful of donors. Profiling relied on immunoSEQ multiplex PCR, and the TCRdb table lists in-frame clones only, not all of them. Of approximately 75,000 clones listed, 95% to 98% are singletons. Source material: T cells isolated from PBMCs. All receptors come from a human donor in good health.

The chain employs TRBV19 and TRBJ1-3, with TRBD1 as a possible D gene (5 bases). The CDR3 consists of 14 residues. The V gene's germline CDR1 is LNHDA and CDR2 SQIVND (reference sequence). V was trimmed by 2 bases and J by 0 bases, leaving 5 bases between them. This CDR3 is CASSIRGSGNTIYF. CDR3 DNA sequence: TGTGCCAGTAGTATAAGGGGCTCTGGAAACACCATATATTTT.

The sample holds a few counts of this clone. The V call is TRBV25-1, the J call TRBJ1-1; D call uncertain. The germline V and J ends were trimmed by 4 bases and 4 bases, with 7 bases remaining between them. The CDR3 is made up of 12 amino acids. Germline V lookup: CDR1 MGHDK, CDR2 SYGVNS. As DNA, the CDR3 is TGTGCCAGCAGTGTATCCAGCACTGAAGCTTTCTTT. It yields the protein CASSVSSTEAFF.